One and the same sample provided the 22 T cell receptor beta chains below, sequenced in a study of blood T cells in healthy people across ages. Then a second PCR, running about 7 to 11 cycles, was carried out with a sample-barcoded 5' primer and a J-beta primer mix. Each CDR3 protein gets one entry after TCRdb re-called the 5' RACE reads with MiXCR. Of around 500,000 distinct CDR3 sequences listed, roughly 48% were seen once; the top ten hold roughly 25%. Sequencing input: blood. The receptors shown here come from a man older than 75 in good health.

This chain joins TRBV7-3 and TRBJ2-1; 9 positions match TRBD2. The V gene end was trimmed by 5 bases and the J gene end by 6 bases; junction bases not matched to a gene: 8. Germline-derived CDR1 and CDR2 are SGHTA and FQGTGA. The CDR3 is 15 amino acids. CDR3 region: CASSTGTSLGNEQFF. In DNA, the CDR3 is TGTGCCAGCAGCACCGGGACTAGCCTTGGCAATGAGCAGTTCTTC.

The CDR3 loop is CASSSRTPLGHEQYF. The CDR3, as DNA: TGTGCCAGCAGCTCTCGGACCCCCCTGGGGCACGAGCAGTACTTC. The gene calls are TRBV6-2 or TRBV6-3 and TRBJ2-7; D possibly corresponds to TRBD1 (5 bases). The CDR3 spans 15 residues. V lost 6 bases, J lost 5 bases, and 20 bases lay in between. The germline V gene encodes CDR1 MNHEY and CDR2 SVGEGT.

This clonotype was counted between two and nine times. The chain employs TRBV24-1 and TRBJ2-5; D possibly corresponds to TRBD2 (5 bases). The germline V and J ends were trimmed by 11 bases and 3 bases, with 6 bases remaining between them. CDR3 length equals 10 residues. Per the germline V gene, CDR1 is KGHDR and CDR2 is SFDVKD. CDR3 bases: TGTGCCATGGAGGAAGAGACCCAGTACTTC. Translating gives CAMEEETQYF.

This clonotype was observed a few times. V usage is TRBV20-1 and J usage is TRBJ2-7; D call uncertain. The ends were cut back, 6 bases at V and 7 bases at J, with 16 bases in the middle. Per the germline V gene, CDR1 is DFQATT and CDR2 is SNEGSKA (reference sequence). This CDR3 has 12 residues. DNA of the CDR3: TGCAGTGCCACCATGCCTTCTCTGGAGCAGTACTTC. The encoded protein is CSATMPSLEQYF.

The rearrangement links TRBV7-2 to TRBJ2-7; D call uncertain. Deletions cut 1 base from V and 6 bases from J, with 13 bases between. The CDR3 runs to 14 residues. Germline CDR1 SGHTA, CDR2 FQGNSA. CDR3 loop: CASSLEGWQVEQYF. CDR3 in DNA: TGTGCCAGCAGCTTAGAGGGTTGGCAGGTCGAGCAGTACTTC. The full variable domain, completed using reference TRBV7-2 and TRBJ2-7, is GAGVSQSPSNKVTEKGKDVELRCDPISGHTALYWYRQSLGQGLEFLIYFQGNSAPDKSGLPSDRFSAERTGGSVSTLTIQRTQQEDSAVYLCASSLEGWQVEQYFGPGTRLTVT.

Ten or more counts support this clonotype. This sequence joins TRBV6-5 and TRBJ2-1; possibly TRBD1 for D (6 bases). The length of the CDR3 is 13 residues. V was trimmed by 6 bases and J by 10 bases, leaving 16 bases between them. Per germline, CDR1 MNHEY and CDR2 SVGAGI. The CDR3 here is CASSPPDRREQFF. The CDR3 DNA reads TGTGCCAGCAGCCCACCCGACAGGAGGGAGCAGTTCTTC.

The chain employs TRBV20-1 and TRBJ2-7, with 10 positions matching TRBD2. The V gene's germline CDR1 is DFQATT and CDR2 SNEGSKA (reference sequence). The V segment lost 0 bases and the J segment 3 bases; nucleotides outside the gene matches: 11. CDR3 length: 17 residues. The CDR3 protein is CSARDRKSGRAFYEQYF. The CDR3 coding sequence is TGCAGTGCTAGAGACCGGAAGAGCGGGAGGGCATTCTACGAGCAGTACTTC.

This clonotype has only one observation. The genes are TRBV24-1 and TRBJ2-3, with 9 bases matching TRBD2. This CDR3 contains 15 residues. CDR1 and CDR2 (germline): KGHDR, SFDVKD. V dropped 3 bases and J dropped 3; count of bases not matched to a gene: 3. The CDR3 sequence is CATSDPTSGTDTQYF. CDR3 nucleotides: TGTGCCACCAGTGATCCGACTAGCGGAACAGATACGCAGTATTTT.

This clonotype occurred a few times. CDR3 amino acids: CASTLIRTGQETQYF. DNA of the CDR3: TGTGCCAGCACCCTGATAAGGACAGGGCAAGAGACCCAGTACTTC. The chain joins TRBV2 to TRBJ2-5, with 8 positions matching TRBD1. The germline V gene encodes CDR1 SNHLY and CDR2 FYNNEI. Unmatched junction bases numbered 9, after V lost 7 bases and J lost 2 bases. The length of the CDR3 is 15 residues.

This clonotype was detected many times. The chain employs TRBV7-9 and TRBJ1-4, with 10 bases that match TRBD1. CDR1 and CDR2 from the germline V gene are SEHNR and FQNEAQ (reference sequence). The CDR3 totals 15 residues. Trimming cost V 5 bases and J 8 bases; bases outside gene matches: 8. CDR3 bases: TGTGCCAGCAGCGCAGGGACAGGGGTGGAGGAAAAACTGTTTTTT. This sequence encodes CASSAGTGVEEKLFF.

CDR3 coding DNA: TGTGCCAGCAGTTTAACAGGGGCCAGGGCAGATACGCAGTATTTT. Translated, it gives CASSLTGARADTQYF. The chain uses TRBV28 and TRBJ2-3; TRBD1 matches at 7 bases. The junction had 6 bases not matched to a gene; V was cut back by 2 bases and J by 4 bases. This CDR3 spans 15 amino acids. Germline CDR1 MDHEN, CDR2 SYDVKM.

This clonotype has just a few counts. The rearrangement joins TRBV30 to TRBJ1-1; 9 nucleotides agree with TRBD1. Germline trimming cut 4 bases from V and 1 base from J; bases unmatched to any gene: 1. The germline V gene encodes CDR1 GTSNPN and CDR2 SVGIG (reference sequence). The CDR3 totals 13 residues. CDR3 residues: CAWKGQGNTEAFF. The CDR3 bases are TGTGCCTGGAAGGGACAGGGGAACACTGAAGCTTTCTTT.

V usage is TRBV29-1 and J usage is TRBJ2-7, with 7 positions matching TRBD2. Germline V gene data show CDR1 as SQVTM and CDR2 as ANQGSEA. The CDR3 sequence is 13 residues long. The trim removed 7 bases at V and 6 bases at J, leaving 12 bases unmatched. CDR3 DNA: TGCAGCGCAGAAGACTCCGGGGGGTTCGAGCAGTACTTC. Translation: CSAEDSGGFEQYF.

This clonotype appeared a few times. The rearrangement links TRBV27 to TRBJ2-1, with 10 bases aligning to TRBD2. Trimming removed 6 bases from V and 5 bases from J; junction bases left unmatched: 4. This CDR3 region has 14 residues. Germline loops: CDR1 MNHEY, CDR2 SMNVEV (reference sequence). The CDR3 sequence: CASRLAGTNNEQFF. For the CDR3, the DNA is TGTGCCAGCAGACTAGCGGGGACCAACAATGAGCAGTTCTTC.

This clonotype was picked up a small number of times. The J gene is TRBJ2-3, the V gene TRBV25-1; D call uncertain. V lost 2 bases and J lost 1, with 10 bases in between. Germline V CDR1 and CDR2: MGHDK, SYGVNS. The CDR3 runs to 15 residues. The CDR3 protein is CASSEGGARTDTQYF. CDR3 nucleotide sequence: TGTGCCAGCAGTGAAGGTGGAGCTCGCACAGATACGCAGTATTTT.

J is TRBJ2-5 and V is TRBV2; TRBD2 matches 8 bases. The germline V gene encodes CDR1 SNHLY and CDR2 FYNNEI. Losses at the gene ends were 7 bases for V and 5 bases for J; bases not matched to a gene: 6. The CDR3 sequence is 13 residues long. The CDR3 protein is CASKRLAMETQYF. The CDR3 region has the DNA TGTGCCAGCAAAAGACTAGCGATGGAGACCCAGTACTTC.

V gene TRBV4-3 combines with J gene TRBJ2-1; possible D gene TRBD1, 6 bases. The CDR3 is 15 amino acids. V was shortened by 2 bases and J by 5 bases, with 13 bases between the two germline ends. Per germline, CDR1 LGHNA and CDR2 YSLEER. The CDR3 loop is CASSQSQGYHNEQFF. CDR3 sequence (DNA): TGCGCCAGCAGCCAATCACAGGGTTATCACAATGAGCAGTTCTTC.

The chain joins TRBV7-2 to TRBJ2-1; TRBD2 matches 8 bases. Germline V gene lookup returns CDR1 SGHTA and CDR2 FQGNSA. The V segment lost 1 base and the J segment 3 bases; nucleotides outside the gene matches: 5. CDR3 size: 16 residues. CDR3 sequence: CASSLDAGGLYNEQFF. CDR3 nucleotides: TGTGCCAGCAGCTTAGACGCGGGGGGCCTCTACAATGAGCAGTTCTTC.

J is TRBJ2-1 and V is TRBV7-2; no firm D call. CDR1 SGHTA and CDR2 FQGNSA come from the germline V gene. The CDR3 contains 15 residues. The V gene lost 1 base and the J gene lost 4 bases, with 11 bases spanning the gap. The CDR3 sequence: CASSLGPPDYNEQFF. CDR3 sequence (DNA): TGTGCCAGCAGCTTAGGTCCCCCCGATTACAATGAGCAGTTCTTC.

The chain is built from TRBV3-1 and TRBJ2-4; TRBD2 might be the D (5 bases). TRBJ2-7 matches the DNA end more closely, so the J call is doubtful. Germline CDR1 is LGHDT and CDR2 is YNNKEL (reference sequence). There are 13 residues in the CDR3. CDR3 protein: CASSQAFRGEQYF. The CDR3 DNA follows: TGTGCCAGCAGCCAAGCGTTCCGGGGCGAGCAGTACTTC.

With respect to this clonotype: This may be a read error, as it is one base from a much larger clone. The chain is built from TRBV6-5 and TRBJ2-1; D is possibly TRBD1 (6 bases). The CDR3 contains 15 residues. Trimming left V 7 bases short and J 0 bases short, with 13 bases between. In germline, CDR1 is MNHEY, CDR2 SVGAGI. The DNA of the CDR3 is TGTGCCAGCACACAGGGATGCGGCTCCTACAATGAGCAGTTCTTC. This sequence encodes CASTQGCGSYNEQFF.

This clonotype came up a few times. The V gene is TRBV18, the J gene TRBJ2-7, with D tentatively TRBD1 (6 bases). CDR3 length: 15 amino acids. Germline CDR1 KGHSH, CDR2 LQKENI. Trimming cost V 4 bases and J 6 bases, with 19 bases left between them. The CDR3 sequence: CASSLGIQGSGEQYF. The CDR3 bases are TGTGCCAGCTCACTCGGGATACAGGGATCGGGCGAGCAGTACTTC.